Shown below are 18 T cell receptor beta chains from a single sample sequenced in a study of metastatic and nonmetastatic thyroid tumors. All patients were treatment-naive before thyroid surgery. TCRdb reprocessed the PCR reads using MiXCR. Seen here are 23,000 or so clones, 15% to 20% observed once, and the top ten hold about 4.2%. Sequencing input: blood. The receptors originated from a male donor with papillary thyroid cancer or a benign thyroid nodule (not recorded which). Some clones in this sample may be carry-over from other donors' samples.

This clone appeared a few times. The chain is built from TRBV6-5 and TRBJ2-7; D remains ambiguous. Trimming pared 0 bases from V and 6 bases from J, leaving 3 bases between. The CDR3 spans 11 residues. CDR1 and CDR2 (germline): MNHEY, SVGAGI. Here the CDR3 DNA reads TGTGCCAGCAGTTACTCTTCCGAGCAGTACTTC. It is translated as CASSYSSEQYF.

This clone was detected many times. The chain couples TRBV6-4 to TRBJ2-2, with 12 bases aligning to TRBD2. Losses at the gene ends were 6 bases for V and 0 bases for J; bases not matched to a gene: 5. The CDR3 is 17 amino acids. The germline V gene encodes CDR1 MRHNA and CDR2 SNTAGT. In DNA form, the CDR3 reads TGTGCCAGCAGCCGACTAGCGGGAGACCCGAACACCGGGGAGCTGTTTTTT. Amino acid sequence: CASSRLAGDPNTGELFF.

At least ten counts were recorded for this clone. CDR3 amino acids: CASTTVWGSNQPQHF. The CDR3 DNA reads as TGTGCCAGTACCACCGTCTGGGGTAGCAATCAGCCCCAGCATTTT. The chain recombines TRBV19 with TRBJ1-5, with unresolved D. Per germline, CDR1 LNHDA and CDR2 SQIVND (reference sequence). CDR3 length: 15 residues. The germline V and J ends were trimmed by 7 bases and 0 bases, with 13 bases remaining between them.

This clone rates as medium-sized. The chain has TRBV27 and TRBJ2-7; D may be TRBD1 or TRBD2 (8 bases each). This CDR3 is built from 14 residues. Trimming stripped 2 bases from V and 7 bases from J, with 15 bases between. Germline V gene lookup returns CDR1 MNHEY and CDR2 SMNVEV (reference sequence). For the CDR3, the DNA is TGTGCCAGCAGTTTAGCAGGGGGCGGGAGGGAGCAGTACTTC. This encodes CASSLAGGGREQYF.

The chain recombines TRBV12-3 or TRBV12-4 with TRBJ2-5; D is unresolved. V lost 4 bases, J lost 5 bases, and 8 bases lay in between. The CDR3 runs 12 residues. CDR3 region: CASSSRRETQYF. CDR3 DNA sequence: TGTGCCAGCAGTTCTAGAAGGGAGACCCAGTACTTC.

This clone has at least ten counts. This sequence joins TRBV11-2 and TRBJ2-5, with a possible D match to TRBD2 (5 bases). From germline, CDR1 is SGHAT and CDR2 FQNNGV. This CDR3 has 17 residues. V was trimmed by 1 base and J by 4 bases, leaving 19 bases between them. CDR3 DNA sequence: TGTGCCAGCAGCTTAGTCAGTAGCGCTACCCCGGCAGAGACCCAGTACTTC. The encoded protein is CASSLVSSATPAETQYF.

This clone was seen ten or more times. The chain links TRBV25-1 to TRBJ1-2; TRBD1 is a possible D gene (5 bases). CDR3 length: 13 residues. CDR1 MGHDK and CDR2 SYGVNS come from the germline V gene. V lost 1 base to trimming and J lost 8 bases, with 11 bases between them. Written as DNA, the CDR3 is TGTGCCAGCAGTGAATCCGCAGGGCGAGGCTACACCTTC. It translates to CASSESAGRGYTF.

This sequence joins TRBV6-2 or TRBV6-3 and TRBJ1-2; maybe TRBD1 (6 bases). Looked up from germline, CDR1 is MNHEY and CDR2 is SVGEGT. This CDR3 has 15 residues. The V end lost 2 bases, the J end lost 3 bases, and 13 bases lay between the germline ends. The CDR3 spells CASSYAGQDHYGYTF. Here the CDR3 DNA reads TGTGCCAGCAGTTACGCGGGACAAGACCACTATGGCTACACCTTC.

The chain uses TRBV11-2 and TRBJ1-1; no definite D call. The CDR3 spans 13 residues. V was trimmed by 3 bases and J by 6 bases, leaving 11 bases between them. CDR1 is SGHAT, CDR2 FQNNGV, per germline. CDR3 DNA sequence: TGTGCCAGCAGCTTGTGTTCCCAGTCTGAAGCTTTCTTT. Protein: CASSLCSQSEAFF.

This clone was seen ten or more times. The CDR3 DNA reads as TGTGCCAGCAGCTTAGGGCGTCAGGGAGCTAATGAAAAACTGTTTTTT. Its protein is CASSLGRQGANEKLFF. The chain couples TRBV11-2 to TRBJ1-4; D perhaps matches TRBD1 (5 bases). Trimming took off 1 base at V and 3 bases at J, with 12 bases between the two ends. CDR1 is SGHAT, CDR2 FQNNGV, per germline. The CDR3 spans 16 residues.

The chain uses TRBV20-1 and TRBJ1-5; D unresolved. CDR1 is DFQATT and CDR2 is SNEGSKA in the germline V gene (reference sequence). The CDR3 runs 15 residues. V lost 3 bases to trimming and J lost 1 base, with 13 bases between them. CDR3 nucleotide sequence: TGCAGTGCTAGGGAGGAACCGTGGAGCAATCAGCCCCAGCATTTT. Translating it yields CSAREEPWSNQPQHF.

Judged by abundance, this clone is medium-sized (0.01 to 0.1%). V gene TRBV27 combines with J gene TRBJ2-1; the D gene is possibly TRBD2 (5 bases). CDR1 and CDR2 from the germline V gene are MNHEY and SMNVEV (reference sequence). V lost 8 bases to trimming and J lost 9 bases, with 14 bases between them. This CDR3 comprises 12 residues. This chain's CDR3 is CASGSFRGEQFF. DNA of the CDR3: TGTGCCAGCGGCTCTTTCCGGGGTGAGCAGTTCTTC.

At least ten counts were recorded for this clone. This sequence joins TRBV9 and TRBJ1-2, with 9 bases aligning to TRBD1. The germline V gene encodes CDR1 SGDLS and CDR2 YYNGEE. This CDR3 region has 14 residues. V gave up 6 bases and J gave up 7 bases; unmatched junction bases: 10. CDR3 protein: CASTPGQGRFGYTF. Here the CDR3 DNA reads TGTGCCAGCACCCCGGGACAGGGTCGTTTTGGCTACACCTTC. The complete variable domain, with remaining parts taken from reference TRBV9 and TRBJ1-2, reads DSGVTQTPKHLITATGQRVTLRCSPRSGDLSVYWYQQSLDQGLQFLIQYYNGEERAKGNILERFSAQQFPDLHSELNLSSLELGDSALYFCASTPGQGRFGYTFGSGTRLTVV.

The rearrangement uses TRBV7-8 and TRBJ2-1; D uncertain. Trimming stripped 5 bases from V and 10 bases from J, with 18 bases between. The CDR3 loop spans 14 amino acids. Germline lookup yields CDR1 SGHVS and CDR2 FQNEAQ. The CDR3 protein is CASSTRHGAEEQFF. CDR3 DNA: TGTGCCAGCAGCACCCGACATGGCGCCGAAGAGCAGTTCTTC.

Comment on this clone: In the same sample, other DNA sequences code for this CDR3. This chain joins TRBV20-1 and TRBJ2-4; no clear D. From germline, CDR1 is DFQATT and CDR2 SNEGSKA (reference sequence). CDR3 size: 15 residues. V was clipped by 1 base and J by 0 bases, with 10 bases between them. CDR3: CSARGLPGAKNIQYF. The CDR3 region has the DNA TGCAGTGCTAGAGGTCTTCCTGGAGCCAAAAACATTCAGTACTTC.

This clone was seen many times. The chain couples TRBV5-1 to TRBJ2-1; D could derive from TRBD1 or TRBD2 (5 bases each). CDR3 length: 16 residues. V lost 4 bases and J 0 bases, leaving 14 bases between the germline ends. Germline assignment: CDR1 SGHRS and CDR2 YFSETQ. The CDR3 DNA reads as TGCGCCAGCAGCCGGGACGTTCCGAGCTCCTACAATGAGCAGTTCTTC. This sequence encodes CASSRDVPSSYNEQFF.

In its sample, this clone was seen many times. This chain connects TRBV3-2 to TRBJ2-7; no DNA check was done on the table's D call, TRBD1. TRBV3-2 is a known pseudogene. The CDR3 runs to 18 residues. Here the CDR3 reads CASSSTGSLDWSSYEQYF. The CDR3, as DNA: TGTGCCAGCAGTTCCACGGGATCTTTGGACTGGAGCTCCTACGAGCAGTACTTC.

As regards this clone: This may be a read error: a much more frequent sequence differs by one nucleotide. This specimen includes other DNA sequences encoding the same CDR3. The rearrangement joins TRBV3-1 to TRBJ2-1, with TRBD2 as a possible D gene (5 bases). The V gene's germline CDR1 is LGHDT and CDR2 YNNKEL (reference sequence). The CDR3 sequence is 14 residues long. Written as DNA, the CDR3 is TGTGCCAGCAGCCAAGTGTCCGACTACAACGAGCAGTTCTTC. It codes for CASSQVSDYNEQFF.